Here is one TCR beta chain with its context. What it recognizes is unknown. In the same sample, other DNA sequences code for this CDR3. The sample belongs to a study of beta chain features in type 1 diabetes. General study points: Compared with healthy donors, patients appeared to share more similar naive, central memory and regulatory TCRB repertoires. PCR might pick shorter templates more often, in the same way for patients and controls. A pattern of fewer insertions and more deletions at VDJ junctions was seen in type 1 diabetes patients.

A heparinised blood draw that averaged roughly 110 mL was obtained once from each donor. This CDR3 contains 12 residues. Per germline, CDR1 SQVTM and CDR2 ANQGSEA. The V end lost 4 bases, the J end lost 1 base, and 6 bases lay between the germline ends. Isolated RNA was reverse transcribed in full, so expressed TCRB transcripts were sequenced. Produced via immunoSEQ multiplex PCR; TCRdb's table is partial and in-frame only. Seen here are about 620,000 clones, less than 20% observed once, and the top ten hold approximately 0.099%. J is TRBJ2-3 and V is TRBV29-1; TRBD2 is a possible D gene (5 bases). Sequencing input: naive CD4+ T cells from blood. The TCR sequence derives from a man in his late teens or twenties in good health. The CDR3 protein is CSVVRGTDTQYF. The CDR3 region has the DNA TGCAGCGTTGTGCGGGGCACAGATACGCAGTATTTT.